The 6 T cell receptor beta chains listed next were all sequenced from one sample in a study of Graves' ophthalmopathy and Graves' hyperthyroidism. The authors amplified TCR beta CDR3 regions from RNA transcripts. HTBI-primed RT-PCR formed the first round, and a multiplex PCR formed the second. TCRdb re-called the multiplex PCR reads with MiXCR, one entry per CDR3 protein. The sample contains some 370,000 distinct CDR3 sequences, roughly 17% of which appear only once. Sequences were obtained from peripheral blood. The receptors derive from an adult woman with stable Graves' hyperthyroidism.

This clonotype was seen ten or more times. The chain links TRBV5-1 to TRBJ1-3, with a tentative D call TRBD1 (5 bases). CDR1 is SGHRS and CDR2 is YFSETQ in the germline V gene. V was trimmed by 0 bases and J by 4 bases, leaving 11 bases between them. The CDR3 has 15 amino acids. The DNA for the CDR3 is TGCGCCAGCAGCTTGGAAAGGGGATACGGAAACACCATATATTTT. It yields the protein CASSLERGYGNTIYF.

Notes on this clonotype: A much more abundant neighbour one base away suggests this may be a read error. The conserved closing phenylalanine or tryptophan is absent in this CDR3, likely reflecting a read error. The genes are TRBV6-1 and TRBJ1-5; the D is unclear. CDR1 is MNHNS and CDR2 is SASEGT in the germline V gene. The ends were cut back, 10 bases at V and 3 bases at J, with 10 bases in the middle. The CDR3 is made up of 12 amino acids. CDR3 in DNA: TGTGCCACCTCTTGGGTCAATCAGCCCCAGCATTTG. Protein: CATSWVNQPQHL.

This clonotype has a count of ten or more. CDR3 bases: TGCAGTGCTAGGGACGCGGGGGATCCATTCGGGGAGCTGTTTTTT. This gives the protein CSARDAGDPFGELFF. The chain links TRBV20-1 to TRBJ2-2; 7 nucleotides agree with TRBD2. The J segment lost 7 bases and the V segment lost 3 bases, leaving 11 bases of the junction unmatched. Germline V gene sequence: CDR1 DFQATT, CDR2 SNEGSKA (reference sequence). The CDR3 length is 15 residues.

Many counts were recorded for this clonotype. The chain links TRBV6-5 to TRBJ1-1; 8 bases are shared with TRBD1. The CDR3 runs 15 residues. The V gene end was trimmed by 5 bases and the J gene end by 9 bases; junction bases not matched to a gene: 14. The germline CDR1 and CDR2 sequences are MNHEY and SVGAGI. Here the CDR3 reads CASSLHVPQGAQAFF. The CDR3 nucleotides are TGTGCCAGCAGTCTCCACGTTCCTCAGGGGGCCCAAGCTTTCTTT.

The table lists this clonotype with many counts. V and J are TRBV4-2 and TRBJ2-7; possible D gene TRBD1, 5 bases. CDR1 is LGHNA, CDR2 YNFKEQ, per germline. This CDR3 is 15 amino acids long. The V end was cut by 0 bases, the J end by 2 bases, with 11 bases between. The CDR3 reads CASSQEVTEAYEQYF. The CDR3 coding sequence is TGTGCCAGCAGCCAAGAAGTGACAGAAGCCTACGAGCAGTACTTC.

The gene calls are TRBV4-1 and TRBJ2-2; 9 bases are a match to TRBD2. The V gene's germline CDR1 is MGHRA and CDR2 YSYEKL. J was trimmed by 4 bases and V by 1 base; bases with no gene match: 16. The CDR3 covers 20 residues. This CDR3 reads CASSQAPLVAGGLGTGELFF. The DNA of the CDR3 is TGCGCCAGCAGCCAAGCCCCCCTCGTGGCGGGAGGGCTTGGCACCGGGGAGCTGTTTTTT.